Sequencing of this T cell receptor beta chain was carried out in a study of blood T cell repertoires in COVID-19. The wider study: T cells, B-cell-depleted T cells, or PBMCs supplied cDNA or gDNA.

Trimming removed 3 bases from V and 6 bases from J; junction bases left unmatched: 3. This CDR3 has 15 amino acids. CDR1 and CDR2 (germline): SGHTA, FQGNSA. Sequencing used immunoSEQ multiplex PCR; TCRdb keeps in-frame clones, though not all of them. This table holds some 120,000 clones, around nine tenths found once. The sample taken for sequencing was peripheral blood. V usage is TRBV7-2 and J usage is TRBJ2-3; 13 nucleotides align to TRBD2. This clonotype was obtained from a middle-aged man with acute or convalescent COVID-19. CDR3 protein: CASSLTSGRWDTQYF. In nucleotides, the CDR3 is TGTGCCAGCAGCTTGACTAGCGGGAGGTGGGATACGCAGTATTTT.